These 27 T cell receptor beta chains originate from one sample sequenced in a study. Cells sorted as Tregs were CD4+, CD25+ and CD127-/low. TRBV12-4/TRBJ1-2 clonotypes were amplified with adaptor-ligated barcode primers. Each CDR3 protein gets one entry after TCRdb re-called the multiplex PCR reads with MiXCR. This sample has 900 or so distinct CDR3 sequences, with under 15% found just once. The sequenced sample consisted of Tregs sorted from blood. The receptors stem from a female donor with breast cancer.

This clonotype rates as large. The chain carries TRBV12-3 or TRBV12-4 and TRBJ1-2; no reliable D call. The CDR3 runs to 15 residues. Trimming stripped 5 bases from V and 0 bases from J, with 13 bases between. CDR3 sequence: CASSPSGRTNYGYTF. CDR3 in DNA: TGTGCCAGCAGTCCCTCGGGGAGAACTAACTATGGCTACACCTTC.

By sample fraction, this clonotype is medium-sized (0.01 to 0.1%). The V and J genes are TRBV12-3 or TRBV12-4 and TRBJ1-2; D unclear. The length of the CDR3 is 13 residues. V dropped 6 bases and J dropped 6 bases, with 14 bases sitting between them. CDR3 sequence: CASSLQGPDGYTF. For the CDR3, the DNA is TGTGCCAGCAGCCTGCAAGGGCCGGATGGCTACACCTTC.

This chain links TRBV12-3 or TRBV12-4 with TRBJ1-2; tentative D call: TRBD1 (5 bases). With 0 bases removed from V and 7 bases from J, the gap between germline ends came to 12 bases. The CDR3 runs to 14 residues. The CDR3 nucleotides are TGTGCCAGCAGTTTAGCATCGGGACGAGGTGGCTACACCTTC. It specifies CASSLASGRGGYTF.

This clonotype is large by share. The chain employs TRBV12-3 or TRBV12-4 and TRBJ1-2, with a possible D match to TRBD1 (6 bases). Trimming removed 6 bases from V and 0 bases from J, with 11 bases in between. The CDR3 consists of 14 residues. The CDR3 here is CASSPYRANYGYTF. The CDR3 DNA follows: TGTGCCAGCAGCCCCTACAGGGCTAACTATGGCTACACCTTC.

In its sample, this clonotype was seen a few times. The chain is built from TRBV12-3 or TRBV12-4 and TRBJ1-2; D ambiguous. The V end lost 0 bases, the J end lost 6 bases, and 8 bases lay between the germline ends. CDR3 length equals 13 residues. The CDR3 DNA follows: TGTGCCAGCAGTTTAGCGGGGAGCAATGGCTACACCTTC. Its translation: CASSLAGSNGYTF.

This clonotype qualifies as medium-sized. This chain uses TRBV12-3 or TRBV12-4 with TRBJ1-2, with 7 bases that match TRBD1. Trimming took 5 bases from V and 5 from J; bases not matched to a gene: 5. The length of the CDR3 is 13 residues. CDR3 sequence reads: CASSETGIYGYTF. The DNA of the CDR3 is TGTGCCAGCAGTGAGACAGGGATATATGGCTACACCTTC.

This clonotype is medium-sized within its sample. The V gene is TRBV12-3 or TRBV12-4, the J gene TRBJ1-2; D remains ambiguous. V dropped 3 bases and J dropped 3 bases, with 8 bases sitting between them. There are 13 residues in the CDR3. This chain's CDR3 is CASSLGVDYGYTF. In DNA, the CDR3 is TGTGCCAGCAGTTTGGGTGTCGACTATGGCTACACCTTC.

By share of the sample, this clonotype is medium-sized (0.01 to 0.1%). The V gene is TRBV12-3 or TRBV12-4, the J gene TRBJ1-2, with D unresolved. The CDR3 sequence is 11 residues long. V was clipped by 4 bases and J by 6 bases, with 6 bases between them. This CDR3 is CASSSTHGYTF. In DNA, the CDR3 is TGTGCCAGCAGTTCCACCCATGGCTACACCTTC.

This clonotype rates as medium-sized (0.01 to 0.1%). The chain employs TRBV12-3 or TRBV12-4 and TRBJ1-2, with a weak D call TRBD1 (5 bases). This CDR3 comprises 13 residues. Deletions cut 5 bases from V and 6 bases from J, with 13 bases between. The CDR3 loop is CASSPGTENGYTF. CDR3 coding DNA: TGTGCCAGCAGTCCCGGGACGGAAAATGGCTACACCTTC.

V usage is TRBV12-3 or TRBV12-4 and J usage is TRBJ1-2, with D possibly being TRBD1 (5 bases). The CDR3 has 14 residues. Trimming took 2 bases from V and 7 from J, leaving 14 bases between them. The CDR3 bases are TGTGCCAGCAGTTTAAGTGGGACCCAAGCTGGCTACACCTTC. Translating gives CASSLSGTQAGYTF.

The chain joins TRBV12-3 or TRBV12-4 to TRBJ1-2; D is possibly TRBD1 (5 bases). The ends were cut back, 3 bases at V and 6 bases at J, with 11 bases in the middle. CDR3 size: 13 residues. This CDR3 reads CASSLRQGNGYTF. Written as DNA, the CDR3 is TGTGCCAGCAGTTTGAGGCAGGGTAATGGCTACACCTTC.

By share, this clonotype ranks as medium-sized. The chain links TRBV12-3 or TRBV12-4 to TRBJ1-2, with 10 bases aligning to TRBD1. The trim removed 5 bases at V and 3 bases at J, leaving 6 bases unmatched. The CDR3 has 15 residues. The CDR3 DNA is TGTGCCAGCAGTGGGCGGGACAGGGGATACTATGGCTACACCTTC. It yields the protein CASSGRDRGYYGYTF.

In its sample, this clonotype ranks as medium-sized. The chain combines TRBV12-3 or TRBV12-4 with TRBJ1-2, with unresolved D. With 5 bases removed from V and 4 bases from J, the gap between germline ends came to 17 bases. The CDR3 length is 15 residues. The CDR3 bases are TGTGCCAGCAGTCTTAGCGGGGAGGGCCCCTATGGCTACACCTTC. This sequence encodes CASSLSGEGPYGYTF.

This clonotype has a handful of counts. The V and J genes are TRBV12-3 or TRBV12-4 and TRBJ1-2; D call uncertain. V was cut by 1 base and J by 8 bases, with 8 bases left in between. This CDR3 region has 12 residues. DNA for the CDR3: TGTGCCAGCAGTTTAGGGGTTTGGGGCTACACCTTC. It translates to CASSLGVWGYTF.

This clonotype is medium-sized by share. The chain links TRBV12-3 or TRBV12-4 to TRBJ1-2; D gene uncertain. The CDR3 runs 16 residues. Trimming left V 2 bases short and J 2 bases short, with 15 bases between. The CDR3 loop reads CASSLIQAGGNYGYTF. The CDR3 nucleotides read TGTGCCAGCAGTTTAATCCAGGCGGGAGGGAACTATGGCTACACCTTC.

This clonotype is medium-sized by share. The V gene is TRBV12-3 or TRBV12-4, the J gene TRBJ1-2, with a weak D call TRBD1 (6 bases). The CDR3 has 15 amino acids. V was shortened by 6 bases and J by 2 bases, with 16 bases between the two germline ends. In DNA, the CDR3 is TGTGCCAGCAGGGAAGGTATGACAGGCAACTATGGCTACACCTTC. Translating gives CASREGMTGNYGYTF.

Ten or more counts support this clonotype. The rearrangement uses TRBV12-3 or TRBV12-4 and TRBJ1-2; 7 bases agree with TRBD1. The CDR3 runs to 13 residues. Unmatched junction bases numbered 6, after V lost 3 bases and J lost 8 bases. The CDR3 DNA reads TGTGCCAGCAGTTTCCGGGACAGATCCGGCTACACCTTC. Protein product: CASSFRDRSGYTF.

By sample fraction, this clonotype is medium-sized (0.01 to 0.1%). V and J are TRBV12-3 or TRBV12-4 and TRBJ1-2; a possible D gene is TRBD1 (6 bases). Trimming removed 8 bases from V and 4 bases from J, with 17 bases in between. This CDR3 contains 14 residues. The CDR3 region is CASFPTGAVYGYTF. Written as DNA, the CDR3 is TGTGCCAGCTTTCCGACAGGCGCGGTCTATGGCTACACCTTC.

The count of this clonotype is one. The CDR3 DNA reads as TGTGCCAGCACAACAGGGACAGTGAATGGCTACACCTTC. Translated, it gives CASTTGTVNGYTF. V gene TRBV12-3 or TRBV12-4 combines with J gene TRBJ1-2; the match to TRBD1 covers 7 bases. The V and J ends lost 7 bases and 6 bases, in that order; junction bases with no gene match: 8. CDR3 length equals 13 residues.

This clonotype is termed medium-sized. This chain joins TRBV12-3 or TRBV12-4 and TRBJ1-2; D is unclear. Trimming shortened V by 6 bases and J by 7 bases, and 6 bases separated the two germline ends. The CDR3 extends over 10 amino acids. The CDR3 DNA follows: TGTGCCAGCAGCAGCTCTGGCTACACCTTC. Protein product: CASSSSGYTF.

This clonotype is categorized as large. The rearrangement joins TRBV12-3 or TRBV12-4 to TRBJ1-2; D uncertain. The CDR3 has 13 amino acids. The germline V and J ends were trimmed by 3 bases and 3 bases, with 8 bases remaining between them. CDR3 coding DNA: TGTGCCAGCAGTTTTGTACAGTACTATGGCTACACCTTC. It is translated as CASSFVQYYGYTF.

This clonotype is judged medium-sized (0.01 to 0.1%). The rearrangement uses TRBV12-3 or TRBV12-4 and TRBJ1-2; D not certain. The CDR3 totals 14 residues. V lost 5 bases to trimming and J lost 7 bases, with 17 bases between them. CDR3 coding DNA: TGTGCCAGCAGTATAGGGCGGGTGGGCGGTGGCTACACCTTC. It codes for CASSIGRVGGGYTF.

This clonotype is termed large. The chain has TRBV12-3 or TRBV12-4 and TRBJ1-2; 9 positions match TRBD1. The junction had 8 bases not matched to a gene; V was cut back by 5 bases and J by 4 bases. The length of the CDR3 is 15 residues. CDR3 loop: CASSLGTGPGYGYTF. In DNA form, the CDR3 reads TGTGCCAGCAGTCTCGGGACAGGGCCGGGCTATGGCTACACCTTC.

Within the sample, this clonotype is large (0.1 to 1%). The rearrangement joins TRBV12-3 or TRBV12-4 to TRBJ1-2; D remains unclear. The CDR3 runs to 13 residues. V lost 0 bases and J 6 bases, leaving 8 bases between the germline ends. CDR3: CASSLAAGDGYTF. In DNA form, the CDR3 reads TGTGCCAGCAGTTTAGCAGCCGGGGATGGCTACACCTTC.

By share of the sample, this clonotype is medium-sized (0.01 to 0.1%). The rearrangement links TRBV12-3 or TRBV12-4 to TRBJ1-2; 8 positions agree with TRBD1. V was pared by 4 bases and J by 2 bases, with 6 bases of the junction left unmatched. The length of the CDR3 is 15 residues. The CDR3 loop reads CASSSSRTGNYGYTF. The CDR3 DNA sequence: TGTGCCAGCAGTTCCTCCCGGACAGGGAACTATGGCTACACCTTC.

In this sample, this clonotype is large. The chain has TRBV12-3 or TRBV12-4 and TRBJ1-2, with 7 bases aligning to TRBD1. The CDR3 runs to 15 residues. Trimming at V came to 5 bases and at J to 7 bases, leaving 13 bases not matched to a gene. CDR3 bases: TGTGCCAGCAGTCCCGCCACCGGGACAGAGGGTGGCTACACCTTC. This translates into CASSPATGTEGGYTF.

This clonotype was detected ten times or more. The CDR3 loop reads CASSLQEGDYGYTF. DNA for the CDR3: TGTGCCAGCAGTTTACAGGAGGGAGACTATGGCTACACCTTC. The gene calls are TRBV12-3 or TRBV12-4 and TRBJ1-2; D uncertain. V dropped 2 bases and J dropped 3 bases, with 10 bases sitting between them. The CDR3 runs to 14 residues.